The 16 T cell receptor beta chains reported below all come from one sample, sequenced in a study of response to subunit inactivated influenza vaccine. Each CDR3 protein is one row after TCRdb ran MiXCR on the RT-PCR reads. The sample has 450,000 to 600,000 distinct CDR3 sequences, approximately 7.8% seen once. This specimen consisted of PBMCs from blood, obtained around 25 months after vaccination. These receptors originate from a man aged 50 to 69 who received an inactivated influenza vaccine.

The DNA of the CDR3 is TGTGCCAGCAGTTACTCAACTCCGGGACAGGGCAACTATGGCTACACCTTC. It yields the protein CASSYSTPGQGNYGYTF. J is TRBJ1-2 and V is TRBV6-5; 9 bases match TRBD1. The CDR3 runs to 17 residues. After removal of 0 bases from V and 2 bases from J, the junction contained 7 bases not matched to a gene. Germline-derived CDR1 and CDR2 are MNHEY and SVGAGI.

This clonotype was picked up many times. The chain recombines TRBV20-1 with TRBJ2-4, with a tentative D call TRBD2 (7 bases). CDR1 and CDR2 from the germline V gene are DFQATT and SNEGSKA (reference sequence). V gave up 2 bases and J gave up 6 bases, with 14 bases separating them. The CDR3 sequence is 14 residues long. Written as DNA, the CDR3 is TGCAGTGCTAGAAAGGGGGGGAGAGGAAACATTCAGTACTTC. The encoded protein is CSARKGGRGNIQYF.

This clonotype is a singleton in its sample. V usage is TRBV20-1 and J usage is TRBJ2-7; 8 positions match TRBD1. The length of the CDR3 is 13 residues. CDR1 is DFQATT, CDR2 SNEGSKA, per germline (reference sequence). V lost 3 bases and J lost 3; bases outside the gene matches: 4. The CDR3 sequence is CSARPDRGYEQYF. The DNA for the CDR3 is TGCAGTGCTAGGCCTGACAGGGGCTACGAGCAGTACTTC.

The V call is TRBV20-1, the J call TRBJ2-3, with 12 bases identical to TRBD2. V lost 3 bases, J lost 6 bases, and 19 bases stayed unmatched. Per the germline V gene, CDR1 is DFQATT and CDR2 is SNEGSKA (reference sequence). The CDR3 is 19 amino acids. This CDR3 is CSARDPGLAGGPPRDTQYF. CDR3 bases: TGCAGTGCTAGGGACCCGGGACTAGCGGGTGGGCCCCCCAGGGATACGCAGTATTTT.

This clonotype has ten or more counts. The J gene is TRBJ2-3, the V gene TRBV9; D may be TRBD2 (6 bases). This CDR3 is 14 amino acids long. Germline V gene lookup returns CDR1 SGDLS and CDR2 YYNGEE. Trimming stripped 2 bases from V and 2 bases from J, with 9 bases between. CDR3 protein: CASSVGTFTDTQYF. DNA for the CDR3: TGTGCCAGCAGCGTTGGGACTTTCACAGATACGCAGTATTTT.

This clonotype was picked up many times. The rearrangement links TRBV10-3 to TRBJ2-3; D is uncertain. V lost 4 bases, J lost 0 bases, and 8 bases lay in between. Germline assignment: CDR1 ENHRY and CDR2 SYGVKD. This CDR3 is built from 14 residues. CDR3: CAISVGSSTDTQYF. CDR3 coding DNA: TGTGCCATCAGTGTGGGTAGTAGCACAGATACGCAGTATTTT.

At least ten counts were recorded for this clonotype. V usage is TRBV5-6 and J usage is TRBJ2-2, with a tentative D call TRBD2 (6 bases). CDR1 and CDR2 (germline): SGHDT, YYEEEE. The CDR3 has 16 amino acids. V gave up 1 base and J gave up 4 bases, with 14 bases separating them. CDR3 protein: CASSLRSGRVTGELFF. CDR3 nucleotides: TGTGCCAGCAGCTTGCGCTCCGGGAGAGTCACCGGGGAGCTGTTTTTT.

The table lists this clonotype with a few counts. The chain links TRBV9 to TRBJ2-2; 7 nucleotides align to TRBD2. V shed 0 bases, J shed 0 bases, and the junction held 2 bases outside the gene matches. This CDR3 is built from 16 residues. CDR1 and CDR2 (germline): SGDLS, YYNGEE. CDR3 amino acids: CASSVVAGANTGELFF. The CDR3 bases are TGTGCCAGCAGCGTAGTTGCGGGAGCGAACACCGGGGAGCTGTTTTTT.

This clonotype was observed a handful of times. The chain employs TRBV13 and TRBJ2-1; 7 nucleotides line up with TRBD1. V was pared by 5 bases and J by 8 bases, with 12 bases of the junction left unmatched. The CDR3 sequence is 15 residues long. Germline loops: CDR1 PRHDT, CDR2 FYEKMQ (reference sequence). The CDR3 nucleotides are TGTGCCAGCAGCCTGGGGACAGACCTTGGGTATGAGCAGTTCTTC. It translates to CASSLGTDLGYEQFF. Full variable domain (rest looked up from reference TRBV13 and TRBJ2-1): AAGVIQSPRHLIKEKRETATLKCYPIPRHDTVYWYQQGPGQDPQFLISFYEKMQSDKGSIPDRFSAQQFSDYHSELNMSSLELGDSALYFCASSLGTDLGYEQFFGPGTRLTVL.

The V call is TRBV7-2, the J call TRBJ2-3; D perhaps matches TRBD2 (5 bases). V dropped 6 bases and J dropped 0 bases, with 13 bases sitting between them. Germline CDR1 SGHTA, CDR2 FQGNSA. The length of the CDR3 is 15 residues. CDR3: CASSRLAVSTDTQYF. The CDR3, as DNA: TGTGCCAGCAGTCGCCTAGCCGTAAGCACAGATACGCAGTATTTT. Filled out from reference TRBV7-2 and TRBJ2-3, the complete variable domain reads GAGVSQSPSNKVTEKGKDVELRCDPISGHTALYWYRQSLGQGLEFLIYFQGNSAPDKSGLPSDRFSAERTGGSVSTLTIQRTQQEDSAVYLCASSRLAVSTDTQYFGPGTRLTVL.

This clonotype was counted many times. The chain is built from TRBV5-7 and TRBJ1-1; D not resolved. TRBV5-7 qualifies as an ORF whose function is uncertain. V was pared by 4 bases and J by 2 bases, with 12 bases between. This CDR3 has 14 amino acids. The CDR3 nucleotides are TGTGCCAGCAGCCATATCACAGTTAACACTGAAGCTTTCTTT. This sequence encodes CASSHITVNTEAFF.

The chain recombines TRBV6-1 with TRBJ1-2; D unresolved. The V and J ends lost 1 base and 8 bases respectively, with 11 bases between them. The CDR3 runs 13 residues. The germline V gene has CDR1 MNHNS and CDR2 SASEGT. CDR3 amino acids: CASSEGRLSGYTF. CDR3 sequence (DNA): TGTGCCAGCAGTGAAGGGCGGCTTAGCGGCTACACCTTC.

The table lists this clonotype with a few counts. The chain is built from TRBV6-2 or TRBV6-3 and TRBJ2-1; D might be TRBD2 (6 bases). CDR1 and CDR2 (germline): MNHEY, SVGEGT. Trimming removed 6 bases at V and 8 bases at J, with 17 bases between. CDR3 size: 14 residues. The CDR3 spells CASRVRAGNDEQFF. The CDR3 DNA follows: TGTGCCAGCAGGGTCAGAGCGGGTAACGATGAGCAGTTCTTC.

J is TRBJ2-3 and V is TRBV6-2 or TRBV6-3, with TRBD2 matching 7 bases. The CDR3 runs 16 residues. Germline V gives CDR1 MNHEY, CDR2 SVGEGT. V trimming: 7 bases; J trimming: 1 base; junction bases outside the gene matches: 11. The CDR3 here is CASTTGTTLGTDTQYF. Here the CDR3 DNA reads TGTGCCAGCACCACCGGGACTACTCTCGGCACAGATACGCAGTATTTT.

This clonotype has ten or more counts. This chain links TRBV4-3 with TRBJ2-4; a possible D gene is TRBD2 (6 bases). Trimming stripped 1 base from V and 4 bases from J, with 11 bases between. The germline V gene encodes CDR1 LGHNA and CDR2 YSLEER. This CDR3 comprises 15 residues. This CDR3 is CASSQAPSAKNIQYF. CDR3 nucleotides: TGCGCCAGCAGCCAAGCCCCTAGCGCGAAAAACATTCAGTACTTC.

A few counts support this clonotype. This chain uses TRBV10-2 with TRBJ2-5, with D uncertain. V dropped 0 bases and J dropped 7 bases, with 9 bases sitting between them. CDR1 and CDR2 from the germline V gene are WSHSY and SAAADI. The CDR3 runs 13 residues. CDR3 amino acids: CASSESVVGTQYF. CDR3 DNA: TGCGCCAGCAGTGAGTCGGTAGTAGGGACCCAGTACTTC.